Shown below are 3 T cell receptor beta chains from a single sample sequenced in a study of response to subunit inactivated influenza vaccine. TCRdb reprocessed the RT-PCR reads with MiXCR, giving one entry per CDR3 protein. Among roughly 700,000 distinct CDR3 sequences listed, more than 11% were seen once. The sample in question was PBMCs from blood, obtained 14 to 15 days before vaccination. The receptors derive from a man aged 50 or older who received an inactivated influenza vaccine.

The sample holds many counts of this clonotype. The chain links TRBV4-1 to TRBJ2-7; the D call may be TRBD1 or TRBD2 (5 bases each). The V gene's germline CDR1 is MGHRA and CDR2 YSYEKL. The length of the CDR3 is 13 residues. Trimming removed 1 base from V and 7 bases from J, with 11 bases in between. In nucleotides, the CDR3 is TGCGCCAGCAGCCAAGCAAAAGAGGGGGAGCAGTACTTC. It codes for CASSQAKEGEQYF.

This clonotype was recorded many times. The V and J genes are TRBV5-1 and TRBJ1-1; a possible D gene is TRBD1 (5 bases). Germline V lookup: CDR1 SGHRS, CDR2 YFSETQ. The length of the CDR3 is 15 residues. V shed 3 bases and J shed 1 base, with 13 bases lying between them. CDR3 in DNA: TGCGCCAGCAGCTCGACGGGAAGGGGGAACACTGAAGCTTTCTTT. Translation gives CASSSTGRGNTEAFF.

This clonotype was counted between two and nine times. The J gene is TRBJ2-7, the V gene TRBV16; perhaps TRBD2 as D (5 bases). CDR1 and CDR2 from the germline V gene are KGHSY and FQNENV. CDR3 length: 15 residues. The V end was cut by 0 bases, the J end by 5 bases, with 14 bases between. The CDR3 loop reads CASSQSSLGGNEQYF. CDR3 coding DNA: TGTGCCAGCAGCCAATCGTCGCTAGGAGGAAACGAGCAGTACTTC.